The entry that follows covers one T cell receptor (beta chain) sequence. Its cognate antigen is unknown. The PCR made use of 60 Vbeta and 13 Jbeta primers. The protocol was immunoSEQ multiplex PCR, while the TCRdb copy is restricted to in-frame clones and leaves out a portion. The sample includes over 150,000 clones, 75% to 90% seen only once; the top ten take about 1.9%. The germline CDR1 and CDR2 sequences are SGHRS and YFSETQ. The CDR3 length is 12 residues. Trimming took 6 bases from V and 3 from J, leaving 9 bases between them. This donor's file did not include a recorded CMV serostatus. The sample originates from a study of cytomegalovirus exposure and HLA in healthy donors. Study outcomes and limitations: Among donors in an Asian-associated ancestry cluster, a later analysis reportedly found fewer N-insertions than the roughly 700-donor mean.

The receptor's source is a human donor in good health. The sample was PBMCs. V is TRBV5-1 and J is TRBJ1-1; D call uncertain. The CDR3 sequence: CASTEDYTEAFF. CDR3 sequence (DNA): TGCGCCAGCACAGAAGATTACACTGAAGCTTTCTTT. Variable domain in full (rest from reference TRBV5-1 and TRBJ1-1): KAGVTQTPRYLIKTRGQQVTLSCSPISGHRSVSWYQQTPGQGLQFLFEYFSETQRNKGNFPGRFSGRQFSNSRSEMNVSTLELGDSALYLCASTEDYTEAFFGQGTRLTVV.